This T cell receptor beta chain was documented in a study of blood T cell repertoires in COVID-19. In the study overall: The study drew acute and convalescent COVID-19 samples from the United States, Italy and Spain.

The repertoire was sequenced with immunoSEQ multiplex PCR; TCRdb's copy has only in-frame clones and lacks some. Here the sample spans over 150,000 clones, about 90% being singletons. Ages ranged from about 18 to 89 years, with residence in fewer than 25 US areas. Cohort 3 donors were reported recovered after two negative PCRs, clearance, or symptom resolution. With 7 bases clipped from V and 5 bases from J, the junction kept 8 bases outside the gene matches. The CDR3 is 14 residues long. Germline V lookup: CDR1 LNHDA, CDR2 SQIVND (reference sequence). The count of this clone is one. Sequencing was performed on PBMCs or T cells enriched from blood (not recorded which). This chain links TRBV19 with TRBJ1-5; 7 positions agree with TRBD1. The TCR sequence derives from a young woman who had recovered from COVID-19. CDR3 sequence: CASNTRDRDQPQHF. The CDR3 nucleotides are TGTGCCAGTAACACCCGGGACAGAGATCAGCCCCAGCATTTT. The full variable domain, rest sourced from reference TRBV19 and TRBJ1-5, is DGGITQSPKYLFRKEGQNVTLSCEQNLNHDAMYWYRQDPGQGLRLIYYSQIVNDFQKGDIAEGYSVSREKKESFPLTVTSAQKNPTAFYLCASNTRDRDQPQHFGDGTRLSIL.